Listed here are 27 T cell receptor beta chains from one sample, sequenced in a study of tumor-infiltrating lymphocytes in oesophageal squamous cell carcinoma. TCRdb redid the calling of the PCR reads with MiXCR, one entry per CDR3 protein. The sample carries tens of thousands of distinct CDR3 sequences, approximately 34% recorded once. Sequencing input: esophageal tumor tissue. The receptors come from a female donor with esophageal squamous cell carcinoma.

The chain recombines TRBV27 with TRBJ2-1, with TRBD1 identical over 10 bases. The DNA end lines up better with TRBJ2-7; the J call may be wrong. Per germline, CDR1 MNHEY and CDR2 SMNVEV (reference sequence). The CDR3 spans 15 residues. This CDR3 reads CASSLTGQGRYEQYF. The CDR3 nucleotides are TGTGCCAGCAGTTTAACGGGACAGGGGCGGTACGAGCAGTACTTC.

The table lists this clonotype with many counts. The gene calls are TRBV6-4 and TRBJ2-2; 8 positions agree with TRBD2. The CDR3 is made up of 15 amino acids. V trimming: 6 bases; J trimming: 3 bases; junction bases outside the gene matches: 6. Germline V gives CDR1 MRHNA, CDR2 SNTAGT. CDR3 nucleotide sequence: TGTGCCAGCAGGGCTAGCGGGCACGACACCGGGGAGCTGTTTTTT. Its translation is CASRASGHDTGELFF.

To note about this clonotype: Lacking the conserved final phenylalanine or tryptophan, this CDR3 likely reflects a read error. No DNA is shown, since the ends of the CDR3 on it are uncertain; the CDR3 is the one TCRdb lists. The chain is built from TRBV12-3 or TRBV12-4 and TRBJ2-6; TRBD1, the table's D call, was not compared with the DNA. The CDR3 extends over 17 residues, inclusive of both ends. The CDR3 loop reads CASSLYGTAANEQYFGA.

The chain carries TRBV7-2 and TRBJ1-1, with D perhaps TRBD1 (5 bases). Trimming shortened V by 2 bases and J by 1 base, and 14 bases separated the two germline ends. The CDR3 loop spans 16 amino acids. CDR1 and CDR2 (germline): SGHTA, FQGNSA. In DNA form, the CDR3 reads TGTGCCAGCAGCTTATCAGTTGGTCAGGGGAACACTGAAGCTTTCTTT. Translating gives CASSLSVGQGNTEAFF.

This clonotype was observed many times. CDR3 in amino acids: CASSSWVRQGGYGYTF. CDR3 nucleotides: TGTGCCAGCAGCTCATGGGTTAGACAGGGCGGCTATGGCTACACCTTC. The chain is built from TRBV7-3 and TRBJ1-2, with TRBD1 matching 7 bases. The CDR3 extends over 16 amino acids. Trimming took 4 bases from V and 4 from J; bases not matched to a gene: 12. Per germline, CDR1 SGHTA and CDR2 FQGTGA.

The rearrangement links TRBV6-1 to TRBJ2-4, with TRBD1 matching 7 bases. CDR1 is MNHNS, CDR2 SASEGT, per germline. The CDR3 totals 15 residues. Losses at the gene ends were 5 bases for V and 0 bases for J; bases not matched to a gene: 4. The CDR3 is CASSRGTVAKNIQYF. CDR3 bases: TGTGCCAGCAGTAGGGGGACAGTAGCCAAAAACATTCAGTACTTC.

A word on this clonotype: Because it lacks the conserved phenylalanine or tryptophan at the end, this CDR3 is likely a read error. It is unclear where the CDR3 begins or ends on the DNA, so no DNA is shown, and the CDR3 is as TCRdb lists it. This CDR3 is CASSEGALGEQYFGA. The V call is TRBV6-1, the J call TRBJ2-6; no check of the table's D call, TRBD2, against the DNA was made. Germline V gene sequence: CDR1 MNHNS, CDR2 SASEGT. The CDR3 extends over 15 residues, inclusive of both ends.

As regards this clonotype: The CDR3 carries no conserved terminal phenylalanine or tryptophan, so it likely arises from a read error. The limits of the CDR3 on the DNA are not certain, so only TCRdb's listed CDR3 is given. The rearrangement joins TRBV6-2 or TRBV6-3 to TRBJ2-5; TRBD1, the D gene given by the table, was not confirmed from the DNA. The CDR3 comprises 16 residues, both ends counted. Germline CDR1 and CDR2: MNHEY and SVGEGT. CDR3 residues: CASSVAVFTYEQYFGA.

Only a few counts were recorded for this clonotype. The chain recombines TRBV10-3 with TRBJ2-1; TRBD2 agrees at 7 bases. The J call could be wrong; TRBJ2-5 is a better fit for the DNA end. This CDR3 contains 14 residues. Germline CDR1 is ENHRY and CDR2 is SYGVKD. CDR3 protein: CAIRGGGTQETQYF. The CDR3 DNA reads TGTGCCATCAGGGGGGGGGGGACTCAAGAGACCCAGTACTTC.

The chain uses TRBV7-5 and TRBJ2-1. The J call may be in error: the DNA end matches TRBJ2-5 better. TRBV7-5 is annotated as a pseudogene. The length of the CDR3 is 12 residues. The CDR3 region is CISFGWQETQYF. As DNA, the CDR3 is TGTATCTCTTTTGGTTGGCAAGAGACCCAGTACTTC.

This clonotype was counted at least ten times. V gene TRBV28 combines with J gene TRBJ1-6, with 9 bases identical to TRBD1. J was trimmed by 5 bases and V by 5 bases; bases with no gene match: 4. This CDR3 has 15 amino acids. CDR1 and CDR2 (germline): MDHEN, SYDVKM. The CDR3 reads CASSLTGGHNSPLHF. Written as DNA, the CDR3 is TGTGCCAGCAGTCTAACAGGGGGCCATAATTCACCCCTCCACTTT.

The gene calls are TRBV29-1 and TRBJ2-7; TRBD2 agrees at 13 bases. Germline CDR1 and CDR2: SQVTM and ANQGSEA. The junction had 7 bases not matched to a gene; V was cut back by 2 bases and J by 3 bases. There are 16 residues in the CDR3. The CDR3 DNA is TGCAGCGTTGAAAAAGGTAGGACTAGCGGGAGCTACGAGCAGTACTTC. Protein product: CSVEKGRTSGSYEQYF.

The CDR3 sequence: CASSLGGVYHYGYTF. The CDR3 coding sequence is TGTGCCAGCAGTTTGGGGGGGGTATATCACTATGGCTACACCTTC. The chain links TRBV28 to TRBJ2-7; maybe TRBD1 (5 bases). The J call could be wrong; TRBJ1-2 is a better fit for the DNA end. In germline, CDR1 is MDHEN, CDR2 SYDVKM. This CDR3 spans 15 amino acids.

Only a few counts were recorded for this clonotype. The chain carries TRBV28 and TRBJ2-3; D is perhaps TRBD2 (5 bases). The J call may be in error: the DNA end matches TRBJ2-7 better. The CDR3 contains 14 residues. Germline-derived CDR1 and CDR2 are MDHEN and SYDVKM. The CDR3: CASSFLSSTNEQYF. As DNA, the CDR3 is TGTGCCAGCAGTTTCCTTTCTAGCACCAATGAGCAGTACTTC.

V gene TRBV6-1 combines with J gene TRBJ2-7, with a tentative D call TRBD2 (6 bases). The V end was cut by 6 bases, the J end by 0 bases, with 18 bases between. This CDR3 contains 16 residues. Germline lookup yields CDR1 MNHNS and CDR2 SASEGT. CDR3 protein: CASRGDRGISSYEQYF. CDR3 coding DNA: TGTGCCAGCAGAGGTGACCGGGGGATTAGCTCCTACGAGCAGTACTTC.

About this clonotype itself: The conserved final phenylalanine or tryptophan is absent from the CDR3, which likely points to a read error. The limits of the CDR3 on the DNA are not certain, so only TCRdb's listed CDR3 is given. The chain links TRBV5-5 to TRBJ2-5; the table's D call of TRBD1 was not tested on the DNA. Germline lookup yields CDR1 SGHKS and CDR2 YYEKEE (reference sequence). Counting both end residues, the CDR3 totals 16 amino acids. This CDR3 reads CASSSGQGRRGYTFGS.

This clonotype has a count of ten or more. This chain uses TRBV10-1 with TRBJ2-5; D not certain. The J call may be mistaken, given a closer DNA end match to TRBJ2-7. Germline values: CDR1 WNHNN, CDR2 SYGVQD (reference sequence). CDR3 length: 11 residues. CDR3 DNA sequence: TGCGCCAGCAGCTCGGGTTACGAGCAGTACTTC. It encodes CASSSGYEQYF.

The gene calls are TRBV20-1 and TRBJ1-1, with D possibly matching TRBD1 (5 bases). The CDR3 totals 13 residues. Trimming cost V 5 bases and J 1 base, with 11 bases left between them. Per germline, CDR1 DFQATT and CDR2 SNEGSKA (reference sequence). CDR3 region: CSALGLANTEAFF. The DNA of the CDR3 is TGCAGTGCTTTGGGGCTGGCGAACACTGAAGCTTTCTTT.

This clonotype was found many times. The chain links TRBV2 to TRBJ2-3; D gene unclear. The germline V and J ends were trimmed by 4 bases and 6 bases, with 11 bases remaining between them. CDR1 and CDR2 (germline): SNHLY, FYNNEI. The CDR3 has 13 residues. The CDR3 coding sequence is TGTGCCAGCAGTGGGGCCCCTTGGGATACGCAGTATTTT. Protein sequence: CASSGAPWDTQYF.

V is TRBV19 and J is TRBJ2-2; 8 positions match TRBD1. Trimming removed 4 bases from V and 4 bases from J; junction bases left unmatched: 5. CDR1 and CDR2 (germline): LNHDA, SQIVND (reference sequence). The CDR3 sequence is 15 residues long. In DNA form, the CDR3 reads TGTGCCAGTAGTAGGCGACAGGGGAGCACCGGGGAGCTGTTTTTT. It is translated as CASSRRQGSTGELFF. Looking up the rest from reference TRBV19 and TRBJ2-2 gives the full variable domain: DGGITQSPKYLFRKEGQNVTLSCEQNLNHDAMYWYRQDPGQGLRLIYYSQIVNDFQKGDIAEGYSVSREKKESFPLTVTSAQKNPTAFYLCASSRRQGSTGELFFGEGSRLTVL.

For this clonotype: A much larger clonotype is one base distant, so this may be a read error. This sequence joins TRBV6-1 and TRBJ2-3; tentative D call: TRBD2 (6 bases). The end of the DNA fits TRBJ2-1 better, so the J call may be wrong. The CDR3 length is 14 residues. Germline-derived CDR1 and CDR2 are MNHNS and SASEGT. The CDR3 protein is CASSSVGGGYEQFF. DNA of the CDR3: TGTGCCAGCAGTTCCGTGGGAGGAGGTTACGAGCAGTTCTTC.

This clonotype was seen more than once but under ten times. This chain connects TRBV20-1 to TRBJ2-3; TRBD2 is a possible D gene (6 bases). The germline CDR1 and CDR2 sequences are DFQATT and SNEGSKA (reference sequence). With 5 bases removed from V and 1 base from J, the gap between germline ends came to 13 bases. This CDR3 has 14 residues. The CDR3 sequence: CSAYITSRTDTQYF. The CDR3 bases are TGCAGTGCTTACATAACTAGCCGCACAGATACGCAGTATTTT.

This sequence joins TRBV5-1 and TRBJ1-3; 8 bases fit TRBD1. The CDR3 totals 18 residues. CDR1 and CDR2 (germline): SGHRS, YFSETQ. The ends lost 0 bases at V and 2 bases at J; junction bases unmatched: 10. The CDR3 DNA sequence: TGCGCCAGCAGCTTGGGGGGCAGGGGGCCCGTTGCTGGAAACACCATATATTTT. Translated: CASSLGGRGPVAGNTIYF.

This clonotype was counted at least ten times. This rearrangement joins TRBV11-2 to TRBJ2-7, with D perhaps TRBD2 (6 bases). Between the trimmed V and J ends, which lost 3 bases and 2 bases, there was a span of 17 bases. Germline V gene lookup returns CDR1 SGHAT and CDR2 FQNNGV. The CDR3 has 16 residues. CDR3 residues: CASSFRDRLETYEQYF. The CDR3 coding sequence is TGTGCCAGCAGCTTTCGTGATCGACTAGAGACCTACGAGCAGTACTTC.

This chain connects TRBV24-1 to TRBJ2-5, with 7 bases aligning to TRBD1. The CDR3 totals 14 residues. Trimming took 3 bases from V and 11 from J; bases not matched to a gene: 11. Germline-derived CDR1 and CDR2 are KGHDR and SFDVKD. This CDR3 reads CATSDPRQGRRQYF. The CDR3 DNA is TGTGCCACCAGTGATCCTCGACAGGGAAGGAGGCAGTACTTC.

This clonotype was seen a few times. The rearrangement uses TRBV7-6 and TRBJ2-4; 7 nucleotides match TRBD2. V dropped 1 base and J dropped 9; count of bases not matched to a gene: 3. The CDR3 runs to 13 residues. CDR1 and CDR2 (germline): SGHVS, FNYEAQ. The CDR3 reads CASSLEGLSIQYF. CDR3 DNA sequence: TGTGCCAGCAGCTTAGAGGGACTAAGCATTCAGTACTTC.

This clonotype was recorded many times. The chain employs TRBV6-7 and TRBJ2-2, with D perhaps matching TRBD2 (5 bases). TRBV6-7 is labeled an ORF, and its function is uncertain. Trimming left V 2 bases short and J 0 bases short, with 7 bases between. This CDR3 comprises 15 residues. CDR3: CASSYPGTNTGELFF. The CDR3 region has the DNA TGTGCCAGCAGTTACCCGGGGACGAACACCGGGGAGCTGTTTTTT.